Listed below are T cell receptor beta chains from one sample, sequenced in a study of T cell repertoires in cytomegalovirus infection. TCRdb fed the reads into MiXCR, producing one record per CDR3 protein. This table has about 350,000 distinct CDR3 sequences, just under 35% appearing once. Their specific antigens are unknown. The material was cultured PBMCs, obtained from culture after CMV antigen stimulation. Receptors originate from a human donor in good health (CMV status not recorded). Some clones in this sample may be carry-over from other donors' samples. Each CDR3 is given with its conserved first and last residue. Fields, in order: V gene, D gene, clone size, J gene, CDR3 protein, CDR3 DNA. The D gene is left open where the match is weak. Expanded clones are given a class, and other clones once, few, many or no size at all.

V gene: TRBV6-5
D gene: TRBD1
clone size: .
J gene: TRBJ2-3
CDR3 protein: CASSYRGQGTDTQYF
CDR3 DNA: TGTGCCAGCAGTTACCGCGGACAGGGCACAGATACGCAGTATTTT

V gene: TRBV6-2/TRBV6-3
D gene: .
clone size: .
J gene: TRBJ2-7
CDR3 protein: CASSYFGYEQYF
CDR3 DNA: TGTGCCAGCAGTTACTTCGGCTACGAGCAGTACTTC

V gene: TRBV7-6
D gene: TRBD2
clone size: many
J gene: TRBJ2-1
CDR3 protein: CASSPLAGEDNEQFF
CDR3 DNA: TGTGCCAGCAGCCCTCTAGCGGGAGAGGACAATGAGCAGTTCTTC

V gene: TRBV6-2/TRBV6-3
D gene: TRBD1
clone size: .
J gene: TRBJ1-2
CDR3 protein: CASSYLTGAGYTF
CDR3 DNA: TGTGCCAGCAGTTACCTAACAGGGGCTGGCTACACCTTC

V gene: TRBV12-3/TRBV12-4
D gene: .
clone size: .
J gene: TRBJ1-5
CDR3 protein: CASALGNQPQHF
CDR3 DNA: TGTGCCAGCGCCTTGGGCAATCAGCCCCAGCATTTT

V gene: TRBV6-8
D gene: .
clone size: .
J gene: TRBJ2-7
CDR3 protein: CASSPRAGAYSYEQYF
CDR3 DNA: TGTGCCAGCAGTCCTCGGGCGGGGGCCTACTCCTACGAGCAGTACTTC

V gene: TRBV7-9
D gene: .
clone size: few
J gene: TRBJ2-1
CDR3 protein: CASSLVFAEYDEQFF
CDR3 DNA: TGTGCCAGCAGCTTAGTCTTCGCGGAGTATGATGAGCAGTTCTTC

V gene: TRBV6-2/TRBV6-3
D gene: .
clone size: .
J gene: TRBJ1-1
CDR3 protein: CASSYPEFQTEAFF
CDR3 DNA: TGTGCCAGCAGTTACCCGGAATTCCAGACTGAAGCTTTCTTT

V gene: TRBV29-1
D gene: .
clone size: .
J gene: TRBJ2-6
CDR3 protein: CSVYRLMSSGANVLTF
CDR3 DNA: TGCAGCGTTTACAGGTTGATGAGCTCTGGGGCCAACGTCCTGACTTTC

V gene: TRBV7-2
D gene: TRBD2
clone size: .
J gene: TRBJ2-2
CDR3 protein: CASSPFRTSGYTGELFF
CDR3 DNA: TGTGCCAGCAGCCCCTTCCGGACTAGCGGCTACACCGGGGAGCTGTTTTTT

V gene: TRBV12-5
D gene: TRBD1
clone size: few
J gene: TRBJ2-6
CDR3 protein: CASGFNTGVGANVLTF
CDR3 DNA: TGTGCTAGTGGTTTCAACACAGGGGTTGGGGCCAACGTCCTGACTTTC